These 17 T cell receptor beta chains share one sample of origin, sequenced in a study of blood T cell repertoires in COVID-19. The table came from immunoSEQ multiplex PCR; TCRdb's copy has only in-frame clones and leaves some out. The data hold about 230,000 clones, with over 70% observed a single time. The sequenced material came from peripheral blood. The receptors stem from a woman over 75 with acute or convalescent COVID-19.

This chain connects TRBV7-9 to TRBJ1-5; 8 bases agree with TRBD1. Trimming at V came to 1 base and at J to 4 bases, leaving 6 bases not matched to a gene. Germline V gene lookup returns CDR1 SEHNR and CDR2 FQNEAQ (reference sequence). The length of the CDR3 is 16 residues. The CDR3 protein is CASSLVGTGDNQPQHF. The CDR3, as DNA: TGTGCCAGCAGCTTAGTCGGGACAGGAGATAATCAGCCCCAGCATTTT.

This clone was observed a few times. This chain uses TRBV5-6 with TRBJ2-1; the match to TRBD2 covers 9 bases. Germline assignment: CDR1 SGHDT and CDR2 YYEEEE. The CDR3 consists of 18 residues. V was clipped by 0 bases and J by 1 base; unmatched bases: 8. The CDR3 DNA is TGTGCCAGCAGCTTGGCCTTTCGACTAGCGGTTTCCTACAATGAGCAGTTCTTC. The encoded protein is CASSLAFRLAVSYNEQFF.

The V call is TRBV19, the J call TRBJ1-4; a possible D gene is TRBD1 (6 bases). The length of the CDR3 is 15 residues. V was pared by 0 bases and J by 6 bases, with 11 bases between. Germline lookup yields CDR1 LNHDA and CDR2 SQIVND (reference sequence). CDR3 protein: CASSIEGQPHEKLFF. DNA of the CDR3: TGTGCCAGTAGTATAGAAGGACAGCCTCATGAAAAACTGTTTTTT.

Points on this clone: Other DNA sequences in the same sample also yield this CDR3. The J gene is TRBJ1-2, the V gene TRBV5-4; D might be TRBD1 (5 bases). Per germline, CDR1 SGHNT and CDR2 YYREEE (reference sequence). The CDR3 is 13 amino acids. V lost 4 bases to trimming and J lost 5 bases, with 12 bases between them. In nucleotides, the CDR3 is TGTGCCAGCAGCCCCGGGCAGGGTTATGGCTACACCTTC. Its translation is CASSPGQGYGYTF.

The CDR3 protein is CASSLDSLGEQYF. The CDR3 DNA follows: TGCGCCAGCAGCCTGGACAGCCTTGGGGAGCAGTACTTC. The rearrangement joins TRBV5-1 to TRBJ2-7, with a weak D call TRBD1 (6 bases). Per germline, CDR1 SGHRS and CDR2 YFSETQ. The CDR3 has 13 residues. The V and J ends lost 4 bases and 7 bases respectively, with 15 bases between them.

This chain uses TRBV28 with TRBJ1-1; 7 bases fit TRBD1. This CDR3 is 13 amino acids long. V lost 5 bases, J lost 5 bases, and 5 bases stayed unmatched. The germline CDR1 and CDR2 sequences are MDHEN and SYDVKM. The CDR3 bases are TGTGCCAGCAGTCAGACAGGGACGACTGAAGCTTTCTTT. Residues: CASSQTGTTEAFF.

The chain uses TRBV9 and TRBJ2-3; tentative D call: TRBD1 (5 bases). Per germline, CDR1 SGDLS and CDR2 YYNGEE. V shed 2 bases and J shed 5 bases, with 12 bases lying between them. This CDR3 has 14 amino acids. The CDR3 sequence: CASSVSGWGDTQYF. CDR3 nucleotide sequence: TGTGCCAGCAGCGTGTCAGGGTGGGGAGATACGCAGTATTTT.

The CDR3 loop is CASSRTGLAGVAGELFF. The CDR3 DNA reads as TGTGCCAGCAGTCGGACGGGACTAGCGGGAGTTGCCGGGGAGCTGTTTTTT. V and J are TRBV3-1 (or the pseudogene TRBV3-2) and TRBJ2-2, with TRBD2 identical over 14 bases. This CDR3 region has 17 residues. With V trimmed by 6 bases and J by 6 bases, 9 bases remained unmatched. Germline V gene data show CDR1 as LGHDT and CDR2 as YNNKEL (reference sequence).

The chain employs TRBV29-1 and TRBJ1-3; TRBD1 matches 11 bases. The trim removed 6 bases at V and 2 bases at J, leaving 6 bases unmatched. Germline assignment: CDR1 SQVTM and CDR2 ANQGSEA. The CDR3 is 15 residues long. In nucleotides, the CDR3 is TGCAGCGTCGCGCCGGGACAGGGGGCTGGAAACACCATATATTTT. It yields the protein CSVAPGQGAGNTIYF.

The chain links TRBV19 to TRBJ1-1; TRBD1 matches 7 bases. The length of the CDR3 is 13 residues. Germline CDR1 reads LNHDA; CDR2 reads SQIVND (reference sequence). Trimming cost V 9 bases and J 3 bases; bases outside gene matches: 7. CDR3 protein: CASGRGKDTEAFF. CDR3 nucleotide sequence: TGTGCCAGCGGCAGGGGGAAGGACACTGAAGCTTTCTTT.

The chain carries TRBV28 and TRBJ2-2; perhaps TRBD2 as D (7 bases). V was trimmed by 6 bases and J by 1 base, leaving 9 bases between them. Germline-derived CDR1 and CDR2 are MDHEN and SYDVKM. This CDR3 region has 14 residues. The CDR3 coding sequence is TGTGCCAGCAGGGGAGGGGGGAACACCGGGGAGCTGTTTTTT. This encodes CASRGGGNTGELFF.

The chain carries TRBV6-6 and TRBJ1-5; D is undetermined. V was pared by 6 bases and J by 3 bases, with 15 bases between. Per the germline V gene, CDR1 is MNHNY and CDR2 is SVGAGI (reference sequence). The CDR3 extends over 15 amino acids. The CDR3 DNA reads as TGTGCCAGCAGCTCCGGGAACACTTACAATCAGCCCCAGCATTTT. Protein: CASSSGNTYNQPQHF.

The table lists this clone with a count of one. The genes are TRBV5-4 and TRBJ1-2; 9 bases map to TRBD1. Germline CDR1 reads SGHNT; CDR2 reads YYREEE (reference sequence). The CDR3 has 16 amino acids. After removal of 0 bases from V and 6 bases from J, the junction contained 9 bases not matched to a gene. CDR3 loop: CASSLALQGAMDGYTF. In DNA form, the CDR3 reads TGTGCCAGCAGCTTGGCCTTACAGGGGGCCATGGATGGCTACACCTTC.

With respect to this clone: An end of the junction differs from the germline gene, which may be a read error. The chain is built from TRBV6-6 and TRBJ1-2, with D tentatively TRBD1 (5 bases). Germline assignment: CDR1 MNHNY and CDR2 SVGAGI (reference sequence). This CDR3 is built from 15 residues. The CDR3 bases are TGTGCCAACAGTTACTCGGACAAGTTCGACTATGGCTACACCTTC. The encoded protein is CANSYSDKFDYGYTF.

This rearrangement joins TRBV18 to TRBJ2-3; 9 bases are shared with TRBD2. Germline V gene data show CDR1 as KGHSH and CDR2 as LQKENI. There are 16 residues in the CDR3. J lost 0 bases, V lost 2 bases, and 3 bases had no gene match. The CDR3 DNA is TGTGCCAGCTCACCAGAGCGGGGGGCTAGCACAGATACGCAGTATTTT. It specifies CASSPERGASTDTQYF. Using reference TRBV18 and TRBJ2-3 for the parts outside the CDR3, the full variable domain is NAGVMQNPRHLVRRRGQEARLRCSPMKGHSHVYWYRQLPEEGLKFMVYLQKENIIDESGMPKERFSAEFPKEGPSILRIQQVVRGDSAAYFCASSPERGASTDTQYFGPGTRLTVL.

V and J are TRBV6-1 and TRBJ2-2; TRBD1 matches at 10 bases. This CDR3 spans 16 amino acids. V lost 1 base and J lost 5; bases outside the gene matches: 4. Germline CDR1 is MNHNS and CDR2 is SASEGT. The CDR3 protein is CASSEGQGAYTGELFF. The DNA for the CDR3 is TGTGCCAGCAGTGAAGGACAGGGGGCGTATACCGGGGAGCTGTTTTTT.

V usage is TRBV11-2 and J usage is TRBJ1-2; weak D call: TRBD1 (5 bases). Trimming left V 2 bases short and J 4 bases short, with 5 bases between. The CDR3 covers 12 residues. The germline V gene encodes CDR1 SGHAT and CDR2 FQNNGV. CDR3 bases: TGTGCCAGCAGCTTACAGGGCTATGGCTACACCTTC. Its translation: CASSLQGYGYTF.